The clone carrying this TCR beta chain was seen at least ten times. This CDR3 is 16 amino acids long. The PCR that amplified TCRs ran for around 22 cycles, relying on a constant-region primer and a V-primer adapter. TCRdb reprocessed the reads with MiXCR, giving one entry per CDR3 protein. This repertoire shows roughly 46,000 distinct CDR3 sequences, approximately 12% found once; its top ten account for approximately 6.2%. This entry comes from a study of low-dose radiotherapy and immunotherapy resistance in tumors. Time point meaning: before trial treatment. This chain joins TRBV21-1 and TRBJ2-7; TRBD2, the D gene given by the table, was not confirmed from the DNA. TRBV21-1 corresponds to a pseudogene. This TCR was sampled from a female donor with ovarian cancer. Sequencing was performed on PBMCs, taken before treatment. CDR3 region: CASSIKTSGRAIEQYF. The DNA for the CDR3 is TGTGCCAGCAGCATCAAGACTAGCGGGAGGGCAATCGAGCAGTACTTC.